Included here is one T cell receptor (beta chain) sequence, with context. This sample was included in a study of patients and donors after allogeneic stem cell transplantation. TCRdb re-called the RT-PCR reads through MiXCR, storing one row per CDR3 protein. The repertoire includes some 880,000 distinct CDR3 sequences, roughly 17% of them detected once, and roughly 6.4% sits in the top ten. The clonotype was recovered from a human donor who was either an allogeneic HSCT recipient or a stem cell or donor lymphocyte infusion donor (not recorded which). It is not recorded whose cells these are; they may come from a transplant donor. Sequenced input: blood, either unsorted or a sorted T cell fraction (not recorded which).

This CDR3 reads CASSLVFAGTGELFF. The DNA for the CDR3 is TGCGCCAGCAGCTTGGTTTTCGCGGGCACCGGGGAGCTGTTTTTT. The chain employs TRBV5-1 and TRBJ2-2, with D tentatively TRBD2 (5 bases). The V gene lost 0 bases and the J gene lost 4 bases, with 10 bases spanning the gap. The CDR3 is 15 residues long. Germline V gene sequence: CDR1 SGHRS, CDR2 YFSETQ. The full variable domain, completed using reference TRBV5-1 and TRBJ2-2, is KAGVTQTPRYLIKTRGQQVTLSCSPISGHRSVSWYQQTPGQGLQFLFEYFSETQRNKGNFPGRFSGRQFSNSRSEMNVSTLELGDSALYLCASSLVFAGTGELFFGEGSRLTVL.